This T cell receptor (beta chain) was recovered during a study of Ad26.COV2.S vaccination and SARS-CoV-2 variants. This CDR3 is built from 13 residues. Germline values: CDR1 SQVTM, CDR2 ANQGSEA. With 7 bases removed from V and 10 bases from J, the gap between germline ends came to 20 bases. Documented treatment: around 19 received Ad26.COV2.S at low or high dose, single or two shots; roughly five received placebo; per-sample allocation not given. The samples date from day 63 after the first vaccine or placebo injection. Sequencing used immunoSEQ multiplex PCR; TCRdb keeps in-frame clones, though not all of them. The sample consists of about 420,000 clones, 88% of them appearing once.

The J gene is TRBJ2-1, the V gene TRBV29-1; a possible D gene is TRBD2 (5 bases). This receptor was taken from a person between 18 and 60 years old who received the Ad26.COV2.S COVID-19 vaccine or a placebo. The sample here was peripheral blood, taken in a trial of Ad26.COV2.S vaccine versus placebo. The CDR3 region has the DNA TGCAGCGCCGCCCCCCCGGGGTTTCTAGAGCAGTTCTTC. This translates into CSAAPPGFLEQFF.